This T cell receptor beta chain was found in a study of T-cell reconstitution after alpha-beta-depleted transplantation in children. In this sample, this clonotype turned up many times. Germline V lookup: CDR1 MNHEY, CDR2 SVGEGT. Trimming took 0 bases from V and 7 from J; bases not matched to a gene: 8. There are 15 residues in the CDR3. Unique molecular identifiers featured in how the TCRbeta library was prepared. TCRdb processed the PCR reads anew with MiXCR; each CDR3 protein has one entry. The sample carries about 110,000 distinct CDR3 sequences, 10% recorded once. The origin of this receptor is a human donor who donated a stem cell graft to a child with acute lymphoblastic leukemia. The specimen was PBMCs from the stem cell graft donor, collected from the stem cell graft. The gene calls are TRBV6-2 or TRBV6-3 and TRBJ1-1; 7 positions agree with TRBD1. The CDR3 DNA follows: TGTGCCAGCAGTTACTCGATTAACAGGGGTGGTGAAGCTTTCTTT. Amino acids: CASSYSINRGGEAFF.